Each of the 2 T cell receptor beta chains below was sequenced from the same sample in a study of T cell responses to AZD1222 COVID-19 vaccine. Some clones are missing from TCRdb's copy, which holds only in-frame ones; the method was immunoSEQ multiplex PCR. Here the sample spans 54,000 or so clones, 70% to 80% being singletons. Sequencing used peripheral blood, obtained 28 days after the second AZD1222 dose. These receptor sequences come from an adult who received the AZD1222 COVID-19 vaccine.

This chain connects TRBV28 to TRBJ2-1; D gene unclear. Germline V gives CDR1 MDHEN, CDR2 SYDVKM. Trimming took off 3 bases at V and 7 bases at J, with 4 bases between the two ends. This CDR3 comprises 11 residues. CDR3 sequence: CASSFANEQFF. Written as DNA, the CDR3 is TGTGCCAGCAGTTTCGCGAATGAGCAGTTCTTC.

The chain uses TRBV7-8 and TRBJ1-5; D is perhaps TRBD1 (5 bases). The CDR3 extends over 16 amino acids. V was trimmed by 1 base and J by 10 bases, leaving 20 bases between them. Looked up from germline, CDR1 is SGHVS and CDR2 is FQNEAQ. The CDR3 coding sequence is TGTGCCAGCAGCTTAGAGAGGGACCCGTATGTAGTACCCCAGCATTTT. Residues: CASSLERDPYVVPQHF.